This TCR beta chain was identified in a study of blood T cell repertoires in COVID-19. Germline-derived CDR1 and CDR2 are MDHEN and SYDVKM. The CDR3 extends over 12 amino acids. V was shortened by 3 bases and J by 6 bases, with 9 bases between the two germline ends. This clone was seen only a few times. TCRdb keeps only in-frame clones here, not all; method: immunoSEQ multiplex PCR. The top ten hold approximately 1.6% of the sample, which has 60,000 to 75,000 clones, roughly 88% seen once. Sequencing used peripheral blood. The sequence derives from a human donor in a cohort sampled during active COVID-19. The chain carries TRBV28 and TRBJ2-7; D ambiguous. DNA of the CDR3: TGTGCCAGCAGTTTCGGAGTTGGCGAGCAGTACTTC. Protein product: CASSFGVGEQYF.